The 18 T cell receptor beta chains below come from one sample, sequenced in a study of control samples from healthy donors and cancer patients. The repertoire was sequenced with immunoSEQ multiplex PCR; TCRdb's copy has only in-frame clones and lacks some. Here the sample spans roughly 90,000 clones, approximately 88% being singletons. Sequencing input: PBMCs. These TCRs come from a woman in her forties or fifties with colorectal cancer.

V is TRBV28 and J is TRBJ1-1, with D maybe TRBD1 (6 bases). CDR3 length equals 16 residues. The germline V and J ends were trimmed by 6 bases and 1 base, with 18 bases remaining between them. Germline-derived CDR1 and CDR2 are MDHEN and SYDVKM. CDR3 loop: CASSQDSPAGNTEAFF. The CDR3 DNA sequence: TGTGCCAGCAGCCAGGACAGTCCTGCGGGGAACACTGAAGCTTTCTTT.

V gene TRBV5-5 combines with J gene TRBJ1-1, with D hard to call. V lost 2 bases, J lost 0 bases, and 11 bases lay in between. This CDR3 region has 15 residues. Germline-derived CDR1 and CDR2 are SGHKS and YYEKEE (reference sequence). The CDR3 bases are TGTGCCAGCAGCTTCTGGGGAGAGATGAACACTGAAGCTTTCTTT. This gives the protein CASSFWGEMNTEAFF.

V usage is TRBV4-2 and J usage is TRBJ2-5, with 12 bases matching TRBD1. The V gene end was trimmed by 4 bases and the J gene end by 4 bases; junction bases not matched to a gene: 7. Looked up from germline, CDR1 is LGHNA and CDR2 is YNFKEQ. The CDR3 is 16 residues long. This CDR3 is CASSLSGTGGIETQYF. CDR3 DNA sequence: TGTGCCAGCAGCCTTTCCGGGACAGGGGGCATAGAGACCCAGTACTTC.

The chain recombines TRBV5-8 with TRBJ1-3, with D hard to call. Per the germline V gene, CDR1 is SGHTS and CDR2 is YDEGEE. The V gene lost 0 bases and the J gene lost 0 bases, with 10 bases spanning the gap. The CDR3 is made up of 16 amino acids. The CDR3 bases are TGTGCCAGCAGCTTGGTCGGCGGCGGCTCTGGAAACACCATATATTTT. Translating gives CASSLVGGGSGNTIYF.

The chain couples TRBV2 to TRBJ1-2; 11 bases line up with TRBD1. V shed 6 bases, J shed 7 bases, and the junction held 16 bases outside the gene matches. Germline values: CDR1 SNHLY, CDR2 FYNNEI. The CDR3 consists of 17 residues. The CDR3 reads CASSMKDPGQGVAGYTF. In nucleotides, the CDR3 is TGTGCCAGCAGCATGAAGGACCCGGGACAGGGGGTCGCTGGCTACACCTTC.

Notes on this clone: Other DNA sequences in the same sample also yield this CDR3. CDR3 loop: CASSHGTSGGFSTDTQYF. The DNA for the CDR3 is TGTGCCAGCAGCCATGGGACTAGCGGGGGATTTAGCACAGATACGCAGTATTTT. The chain combines TRBV3-1 (or the pseudogene TRBV3-2) with TRBJ2-3, with 14 nucleotides matching TRBD2. The germline V gene has CDR1 LGHDT and CDR2 YNNKEL (reference sequence). V lost 3 bases and J lost 0; bases outside the gene matches: 5. The CDR3 is made up of 18 amino acids.

This clone has just a few counts. The chain employs TRBV2 and TRBJ1-1, with D maybe TRBD1 (5 bases). Germline V lookup: CDR1 SNHLY, CDR2 FYNNEI. With 7 bases removed from V and 2 bases from J, the gap between germline ends came to 14 bases. CDR3 length equals 14 residues. The CDR3 sequence: CASNEGRVNTEAFF. The CDR3 DNA reads TGTGCCAGCAATGAGGGGAGGGTAAACACTGAAGCTTTCTTT.

The chain employs TRBV6-1 and TRBJ2-7; D is undetermined. The germline V gene has CDR1 MNHNS and CDR2 SASEGT. V shed 4 bases and J shed 6 bases, with 25 bases lying between them. The CDR3 sequence is 17 residues long. CDR3 in DNA: TGTGCCAGCAGTGCCTCCCCCGTTTGGTCGGATGGTGGCGAGCAGTACGTC. Protein product: CASSASPVWSDGGEQYV.

This clone showed up just a few times. The J gene is TRBJ1-5, the V gene TRBV20-1, with D uncertain. Trimming removed 3 bases at V and 0 bases at J, with 9 bases between. Germline V gene sequence: CDR1 DFQATT, CDR2 SNEGSKA (reference sequence). This CDR3 comprises 14 residues. DNA for the CDR3: TGCAGTGCTAGTGTCGGCTATAGCAATCAGCCCCAGCATTTT. Residues: CSASVGYSNQPQHF.

The genes are TRBV18 and TRBJ1-1; 8 positions match TRBD1. This CDR3 is built from 14 residues. Per germline, CDR1 KGHSH and CDR2 LQKENI. V shed 2 bases, J shed 4 bases, and the junction held 3 bases outside the gene matches. The CDR3 DNA reads as TGTGCCAGCTCACCATTCGGACAGGGCACTGAAGCTTTCTTT. Translating gives CASSPFGQGTEAFF.

The chain links TRBV19 to TRBJ1-4, with unresolved D. Trimming stripped 3 bases from V and 8 bases from J, with 13 bases between. Germline lookup yields CDR1 LNHDA and CDR2 SQIVND (reference sequence). The CDR3 spans 14 residues. DNA for the CDR3: TGTGCCAGTAGTATCGGCCCGGCCCCAGAAAAACTGTTTTTT. Translated: CASSIGPAPEKLFF.

Here the CDR3 reads CASSLVLGNSPLHF. The CDR3 DNA is TGTGCCAGCAGCTTAGTATTGGGGAATTCACCCCTCCACTTT. The chain uses TRBV7-9 and TRBJ1-6; D is ambiguous. The germline V gene encodes CDR1 SEHNR and CDR2 FQNEAQ (reference sequence). This CDR3 has 14 residues. The germline V and J ends were trimmed by 1 base and 7 bases, with 8 bases remaining between them.

This clone appeared once. This sequence joins TRBV27 and TRBJ1-2, with TRBD1 as a possible D gene (5 bases). Trimming took 7 bases from V and 7 from J, leaving 22 bases between them. This CDR3 has 15 amino acids. CDR1 and CDR2 from the germline V gene are MNHEY and SMNVEV (reference sequence). For the CDR3, the DNA is TGTGCCAGCACCCAGCTCGGGGGAGGTGTCGGTGGCTACACCTTC. It encodes CASTQLGGGVGGYTF.

The CDR3 nucleotides are TGTGCCAGCAGTTTTGGGCTCGGGTTTCCTGAAGCTTTCTTT. It is translated as CASSFGLGFPEAFF. The V gene is TRBV27, the J gene TRBJ1-1; D is unresolved. Germline lookup yields CDR1 MNHEY and CDR2 SMNVEV (reference sequence). The CDR3 extends over 14 amino acids. The germline V and J ends were trimmed by 3 bases and 6 bases, with 14 bases remaining between them.

The V gene is TRBV6-5, the J gene TRBJ2-6; no firm D call. This CDR3 is built from 13 residues. Germline assignment: CDR1 MNHEY and CDR2 SVGAGI. Trimming shortened V by 6 bases and J by 1 base, and 4 bases separated the two germline ends. The CDR3 region is CASRVSGANVLTF. DNA for the CDR3: TGTGCCAGCAGGGTTTCTGGGGCCAACGTCCTGACTTTC.

The chain employs TRBV5-1 and TRBJ2-2; D perhaps matches TRBD2 (5 bases). The CDR3 contains 16 residues. V lost 0 bases and J 0 bases, leaving 9 bases between the germline ends. CDR1 is SGHRS and CDR2 is YFSETQ in the germline V gene. The CDR3 nucleotides are TGCGCCAGCAGCTTGGCCGGGGTCGCGAACACCGGGGAGCTGTTTTTT. It codes for CASSLAGVANTGELFF.

The rearrangement uses TRBV5-1 and TRBJ2-2; unclear D gene. Germline lookup yields CDR1 SGHRS and CDR2 YFSETQ. The CDR3 totals 15 residues. V was trimmed by 0 bases and J by 4 bases, leaving 10 bases between them. Here the CDR3 reads CASSLEASSTGELFF. The CDR3 region has the DNA TGCGCCAGCAGCTTGGAGGCTAGTTCCACCGGGGAGCTGTTTTTT.

The V call is TRBV2, the J call TRBJ2-3; perhaps TRBD1 as D (6 bases). Trimming cost V 4 bases and J 2 bases, with 13 bases left between them. In germline, CDR1 is SNHLY, CDR2 FYNNEI. CDR3 size: 15 residues. The CDR3 here is CASSATGLSTDTQYF. The CDR3 DNA reads as TGTGCCAGCAGTGCCACAGGGTTATCCACAGATACGCAGTATTTT.